This T cell receptor beta chain was recovered during a study of T cell responses to AZD1222 COVID-19 vaccine. About the study: Researchers grouped second doses given at about 4 or about 12 weeks into one pool.

A single count supports this clone. Deletions cut 0 bases from V and 5 bases from J, with 14 bases between. The CDR3 length is 15 residues. Germline V gene data show CDR1 as SGHNT and CDR2 as YYREEE (reference sequence). Using immunoSEQ multiplex PCR, the repertoire was profiled, and TCRdb retains in-frame clones only, with some absent. The table records approximately 130,000 clones, roughly 89% of them present only once. This chain connects TRBV5-4 to TRBJ2-5; no reliable D call. Sequencing used peripheral blood, obtained on day 0 of AZD1222 vaccination. The receptor was isolated from an adult in good health. Written as DNA, the CDR3 is TGTGCCAGCAGCTTGGCCCCAGCCCAGGTGGAGACCCAGTACTTC. Amino acid sequence: CASSLAPAQVETQYF.